The clone carrying this T cell receptor (beta chain) was detected a few times. What it recognizes is unknown. The V gene's germline CDR1 is LGHNA and CDR2 YSLEER. This CDR3 has 16 amino acids. Deletions cut 5 bases from V and 7 bases from J, with 21 bases between. TCRdb independently ran MiXCR on the reads; one entry per CDR3 protein. The sample has about 830,000 distinct CDR3 sequences; 30% to 35% are singletons. This specimen comes from a study of T cell repertoires in cytomegalovirus infection. Across the whole study: Recently identified HLA-C-restricted CMV epitopes were among the peptides used. A matching HLA type, together with CMV infection, was signaled by public TCR beta signatures. General study results and limits: Dominant in the ex vivo response were TCR beta clonotypes restricted by HLA-C and specific for CMV.

This TCR was sampled from a human donor in good health (CMV status not recorded). Some clones in this sample may be carry-over from other donors' samples. The sequencing used cultured CD8+ T cells from PBMCs, collected from culture after CMV antigen stimulation. The V gene is TRBV4-3, the J gene TRBJ2-1; TRBD2 is a possible D gene (5 bases). The CDR3 is CASSEGAAGLRNEQFF. Here the CDR3 DNA reads TGCGCCAGCAGCGAAGGAGCGGCAGGCCTTAGGAATGAGCAGTTCTTC.